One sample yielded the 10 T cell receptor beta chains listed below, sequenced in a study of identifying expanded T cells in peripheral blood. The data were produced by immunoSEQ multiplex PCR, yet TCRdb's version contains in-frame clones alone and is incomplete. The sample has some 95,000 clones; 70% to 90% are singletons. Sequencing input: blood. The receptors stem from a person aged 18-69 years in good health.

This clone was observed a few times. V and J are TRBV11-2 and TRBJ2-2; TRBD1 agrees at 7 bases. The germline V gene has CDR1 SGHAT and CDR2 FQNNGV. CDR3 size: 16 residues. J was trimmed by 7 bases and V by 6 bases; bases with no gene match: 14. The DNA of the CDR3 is TGTGCCAGCAGTCTCTTGAGGGGGCGATCGTACGGGGAGCTGTTTTTT. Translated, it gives CASSLLRGRSYGELFF.

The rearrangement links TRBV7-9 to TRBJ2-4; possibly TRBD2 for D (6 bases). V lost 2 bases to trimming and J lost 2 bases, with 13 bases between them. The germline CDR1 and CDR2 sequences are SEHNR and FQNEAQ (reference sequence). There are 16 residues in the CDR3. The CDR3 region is CASSLSWRGTKNIQYF. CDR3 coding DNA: TGTGCCAGCAGCTTAAGTTGGAGGGGAACCAAAAACATTCAGTACTTC.

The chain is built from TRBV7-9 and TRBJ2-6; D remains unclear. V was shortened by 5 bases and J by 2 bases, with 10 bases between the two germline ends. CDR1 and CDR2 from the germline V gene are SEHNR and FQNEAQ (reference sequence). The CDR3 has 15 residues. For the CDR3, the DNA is TGTGCCAGCAGCAGTCTGGGTGCTGGGGCCAACGTCCTGACTTTC. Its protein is CASSSLGAGANVLTF.

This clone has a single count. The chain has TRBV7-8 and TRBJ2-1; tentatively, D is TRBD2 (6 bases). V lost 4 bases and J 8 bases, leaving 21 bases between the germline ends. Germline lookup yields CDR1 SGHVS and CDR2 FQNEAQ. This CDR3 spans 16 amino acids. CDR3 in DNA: TGTGCCAGCAGCTGGGCCGGGACTGGGAGCGTCGATGAGCAGTTCTTC. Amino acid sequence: CASSWAGTGSVDEQFF.

The CDR3 protein is CASSGGRGLLAKNIQYF. The CDR3 DNA follows: TGTGCCAGCTCAGGGGGTAGAGGCCTTCTAGCCAAAAACATTCAGTACTTC. The rearrangement links TRBV18 to TRBJ2-4; D tentatively fits TRBD1 or TRBD2 (5 bases each). This CDR3 has 17 residues. CDR1 is KGHSH, CDR2 LQKENI, per germline. V gave up 5 bases and J gave up 0 bases, with 17 bases separating them.

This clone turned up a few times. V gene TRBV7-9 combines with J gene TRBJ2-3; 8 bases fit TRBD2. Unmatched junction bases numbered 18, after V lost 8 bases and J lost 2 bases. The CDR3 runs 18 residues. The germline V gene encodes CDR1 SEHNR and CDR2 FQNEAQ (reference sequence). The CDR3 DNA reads TGTGCCAGCGGCGATTCCTATGTAACTAGCGGAGACACAGATACGCAGTATTTT. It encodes CASGDSYVTSGDTDTQYF.

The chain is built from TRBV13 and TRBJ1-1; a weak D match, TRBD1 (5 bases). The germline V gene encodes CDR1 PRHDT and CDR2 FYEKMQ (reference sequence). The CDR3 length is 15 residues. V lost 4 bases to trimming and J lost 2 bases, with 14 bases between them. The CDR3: CASSSTPDRNTEAFF. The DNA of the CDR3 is TGTGCCAGCAGCTCAACCCCCGACAGAAACACTGAAGCTTTCTTT. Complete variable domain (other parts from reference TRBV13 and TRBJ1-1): AAGVIQSPRHLIKEKRETATLKCYPIPRHDTVYWYQQGPGQDPQFLISFYEKMQSDKGSIPDRFSAQQFSDYHSELNMSSLELGDSALYFCASSSTPDRNTEAFFGQGTRLTVV.

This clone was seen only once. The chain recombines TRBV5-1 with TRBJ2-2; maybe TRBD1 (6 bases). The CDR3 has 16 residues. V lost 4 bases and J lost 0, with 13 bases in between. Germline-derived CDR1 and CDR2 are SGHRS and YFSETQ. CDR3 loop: CASSGNRVSNTGELFF. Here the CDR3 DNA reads TGCGCCAGCAGCGGGAACAGGGTTTCGAACACCGGGGAGCTGTTTTTT. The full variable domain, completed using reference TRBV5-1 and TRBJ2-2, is KAGVTQTPRYLIKTRGQQVTLSCSPISGHRSVSWYQQTPGQGLQFLFEYFSETQRNKGNFPGRFSGRQFSNSRSEMNVSTLELGDSALYLCASSGNRVSNTGELFFGEGSRLTVL.

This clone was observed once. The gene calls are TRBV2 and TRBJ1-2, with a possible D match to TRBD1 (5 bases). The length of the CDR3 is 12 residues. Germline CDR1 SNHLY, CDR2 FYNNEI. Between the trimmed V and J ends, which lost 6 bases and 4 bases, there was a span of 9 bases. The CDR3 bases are TGTGCCAGCAGAGGGACCGGCTATGGCTACACCTTC. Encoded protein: CASRGTGYGYTF.

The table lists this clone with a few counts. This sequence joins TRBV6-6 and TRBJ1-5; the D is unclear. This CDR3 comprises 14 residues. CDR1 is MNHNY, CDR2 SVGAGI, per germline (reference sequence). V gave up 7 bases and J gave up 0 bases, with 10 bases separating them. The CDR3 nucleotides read TGTGCCAGCATTGATGTAGATAGCAATCAGCCCCAGCATTTT. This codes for CASIDVDSNQPQHF.